This T cell receptor (beta chain) was documented in a study of human T cells and chemical hapten exposure (dated by TCRdb to the early 2020s). Study-level background: For sensitization, 2% DPC in acetone was applied to an approximately 2 cm by approximately 2 cm area of upper inner arm skin. Libraries were combined into a pool for sequencing, and differences in TCR yield between samples came mainly from small differences in library volumes within the pool. Patch testing was performed on the upper back with Finn chambers containing 0.01% DPC, and the patch tests were scored after 6 days according to International Contact Dermatitis Research Group standards. The study tracked peripheral blood TCR repertoire changes in vivo during primary and secondary sensitization to the hapten diphenylcyclopropenone (DPC) in alopecia patients. The patient cohort, mostly female, included alopecia areata with under or over 50% scalp involvement, alopecia totalis and alopecia universalis. Blood for TCR sequencing was provided by twenty-nine alopecia patients at one to four time points (pre-sensitization, 2, 6 and 24 weeks). Blood was sampled from patients pre-sensitization (week 0) and at 2, 6 and about 24 weeks after DPC sensitization. Patients additionally received weekly therapeutic DPC doses to the scalp throughout the approximately 22-week study period.

The paper's findings and limits, for the study overall: No change with DPC sensitization was found in the number of TCRs above 1 in 1000 frequency, and no evidence of global repertoire structure alterations was found. After repeated subsampling, changes were observed in the strength of the expansion versus patch-test correlation and in the threshold at which the correlation became significant. Expanded TCRs formed significantly more large CDR3 similarity clusters than pre-sensitization or healthy control sets, consistent with antigen-driven responses. Because every patient had alopecia, a presumed autoimmune disease, the patients' immune response might differ from that of healthy individuals. The number of PT1 expanded TCRs positively correlated with patch test score, significant at thresholds 8, 16 and 32 but not 4.

The table lists this clonotype with many counts. Its antigen is not yet known. The input lacks base qualities; no much larger clone sits a single base away. Libraries were constructed by RACE. Sequenced using a NextSeq 500. Library preparation attached unique molecular identifiers to individual cDNA molecules for quantitative, reproducible TCR counting. For every blood RNA sample, sequencing covered both the TCR alpha and TCR beta chains. As for how the authors treated the data: A median of about 100,000 TCRs per sample was observed, with a range of 23,224 to 690,600. The Decombinator software suite was used to annotate the V, J and CDR3 of the TCR reads. Every sample was subsampled to the same number of TCRs (28,000) for the PS versus PT1 abundance plots. Expanded TCRs were defined as absent before sensitization and observed at least eight times at the 2-week time point. The public reads were reprocessed in TCRdb via fastp at Q25 and MiXCR, keeping in-frame beta chains. Each entry merges the rows of one CDR3 protein and shows their most common DNA and genes. The V and J calls come from TCRdb's annotation, not from the publication. This sample is represented by some 380,000 distinct CDR3 sequences; about 4.8% of them were singletons. The top ten clones comprise roughly 2.4% of the sample.

The germline V gene (reference sequence) supplies CDR1 WNHNN and CDR2 SYGVQD. The CDR3 goes from the cysteine to the phenylalanine over 11 residues. CDR3 DNA is the only sequence kept; it has 33 bases, read in frame from the first base. V is pared back by 10 bases and J by 8 bases, with 11 bases lying between the germline termini. Interpreted using the paper, the time point label stands for: patch test 1, 2 weeks after DPC sensitization. In light of the paper, this sample's treatment or condition label describes: therapeutic diphenylcyclopropenone sensitization with weekly scalp DPC. At every patch-test visit, the blood draw took place before the patch test was put on. Patients were eligible if aged 18 to 70, diagnosed with alopecia and judged suitable for DPC therapy, and pregnant patients were excluded. Total RNA was extracted from unfractionated whole blood that had been collected in Tempus Blood RNA tubes.

Sequencing used whole blood, obtained in connection with sensitization to the hapten diphenylcyclopropenone (DPC). The origin of this receptor is a woman aged 45-65 years with alopecia areata. Some clones in this sample may be carry-over from other donors' samples. The sequence is built from TRBV10-1 and TRBJ1-4; no D gene is confidently identified. The DNA reads as follows: TGCGCCAATCTGCCTGGGGAAAAACTGTTTTTT. Translated, it gives CANLPGEKLFF.